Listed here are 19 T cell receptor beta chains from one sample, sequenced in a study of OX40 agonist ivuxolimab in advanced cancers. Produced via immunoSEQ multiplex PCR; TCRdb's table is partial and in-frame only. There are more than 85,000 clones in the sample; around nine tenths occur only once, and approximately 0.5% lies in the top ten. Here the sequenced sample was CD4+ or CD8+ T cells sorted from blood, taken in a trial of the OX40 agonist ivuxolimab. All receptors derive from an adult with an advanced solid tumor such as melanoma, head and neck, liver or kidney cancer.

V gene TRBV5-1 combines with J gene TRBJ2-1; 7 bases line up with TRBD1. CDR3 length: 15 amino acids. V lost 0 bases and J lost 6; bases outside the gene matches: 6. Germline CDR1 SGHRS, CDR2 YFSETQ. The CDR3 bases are TGCGCCAGCAGCTTGGGACAGGGCCAGGGCAATGAGCAGTTCTTC. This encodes CASSLGQGQGNEQFF.

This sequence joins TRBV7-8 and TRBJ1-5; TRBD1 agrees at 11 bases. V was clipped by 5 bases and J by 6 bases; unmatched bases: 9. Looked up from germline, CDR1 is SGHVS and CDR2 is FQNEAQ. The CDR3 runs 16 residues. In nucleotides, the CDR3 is TGTGCCAGCAGCCGGACAGGGGGCGAATTGGGTCAGCCCCAGCATTTT. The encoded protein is CASSRTGGELGQPQHF.

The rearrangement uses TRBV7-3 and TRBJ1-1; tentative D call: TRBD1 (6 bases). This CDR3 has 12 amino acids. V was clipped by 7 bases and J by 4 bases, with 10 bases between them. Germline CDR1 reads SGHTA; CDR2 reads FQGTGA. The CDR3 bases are TGTGCCAGCAAGGGGGAGGGCACTGAAGCTTTCTTT. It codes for CASKGEGTEAFF.

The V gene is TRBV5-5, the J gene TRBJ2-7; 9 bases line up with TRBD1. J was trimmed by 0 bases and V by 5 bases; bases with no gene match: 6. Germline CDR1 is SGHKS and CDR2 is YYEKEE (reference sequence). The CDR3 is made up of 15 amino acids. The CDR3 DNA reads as TGTGCCAGCAGTCCCGGGACAGGGATCTCCTACGAGCAGTACTTC. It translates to CASSPGTGISYEQYF.

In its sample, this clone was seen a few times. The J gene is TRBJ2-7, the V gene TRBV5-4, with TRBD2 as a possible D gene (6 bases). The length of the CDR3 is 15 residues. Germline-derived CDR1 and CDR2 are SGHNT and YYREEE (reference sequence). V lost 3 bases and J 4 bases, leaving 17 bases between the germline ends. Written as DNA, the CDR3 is TGTGCCAGCAGCTCGCAACCGGGGGAATATTACGAGCAGTACTTC. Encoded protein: CASSSQPGEYYEQYF.

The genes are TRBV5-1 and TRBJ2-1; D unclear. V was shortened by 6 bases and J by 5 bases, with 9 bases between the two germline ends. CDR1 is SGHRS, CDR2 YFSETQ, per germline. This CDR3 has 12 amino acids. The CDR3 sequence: CASTPTNNEQFF. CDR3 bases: TGCGCCAGCACTCCCACGAACAATGAGCAGTTCTTC.

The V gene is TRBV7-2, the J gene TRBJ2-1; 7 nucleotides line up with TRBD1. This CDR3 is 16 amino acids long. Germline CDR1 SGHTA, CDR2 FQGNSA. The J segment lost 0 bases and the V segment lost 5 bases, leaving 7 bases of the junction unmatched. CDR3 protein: CASSVRQGSSYNEQFF. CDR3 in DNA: TGTGCCAGCAGCGTAAGACAGGGTAGCTCCTACAATGAGCAGTTCTTC.

The CDR3 loop is CASRTGGASNQPQHF. The CDR3 DNA sequence: TGTGCCAGCAGGACAGGGGGCGCGAGCAATCAGCCCCAGCATTTT. This rearrangement joins TRBV6-5 to TRBJ1-5, with 10 positions matching TRBD1. V shed 6 bases and J 1 base; nucleotides not matched to a gene: 3. CDR1 is MNHEY, CDR2 SVGAGI, per germline. CDR3 size: 15 residues.

CDR3 loop: CASSDRKGAYEQYF. CDR3 DNA: TGTGCCAGCAGTGATAGGAAGGGGGCCTACGAGCAGTACTTC. The chain has TRBV6-1 and TRBJ2-7, with D possibly TRBD1 on 6 matching bases. The germline V gene has CDR1 MNHNS and CDR2 SASEGT. V was trimmed by 3 bases and J by 2 bases, leaving 11 bases between them. The CDR3 covers 14 residues.

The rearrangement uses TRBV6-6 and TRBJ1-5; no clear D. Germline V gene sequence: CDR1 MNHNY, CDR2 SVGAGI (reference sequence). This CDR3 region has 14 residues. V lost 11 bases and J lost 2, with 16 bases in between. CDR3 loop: CASSKAGGNQPQHF. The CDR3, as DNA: TGTGCCTCTTCTAAGGCTGGGGGCAATCAGCCCCAGCATTTT.

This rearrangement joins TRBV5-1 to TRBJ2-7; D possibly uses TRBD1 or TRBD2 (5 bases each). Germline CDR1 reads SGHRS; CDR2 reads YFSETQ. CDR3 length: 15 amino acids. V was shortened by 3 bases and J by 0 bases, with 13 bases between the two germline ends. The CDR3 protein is CASSSRAGSSYEQYF. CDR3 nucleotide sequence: TGCGCCAGCAGCTCGAGGGCAGGGAGCTCCTACGAGCAGTACTTC.

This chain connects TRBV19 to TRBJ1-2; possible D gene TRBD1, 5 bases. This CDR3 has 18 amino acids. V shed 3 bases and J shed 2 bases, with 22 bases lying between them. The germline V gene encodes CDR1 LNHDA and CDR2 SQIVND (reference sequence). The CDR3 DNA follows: TGTGCCAGTAGTATTATTCGGGACGGCCTGAGGAGAAACTATGGCTACACCTTC. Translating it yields CASSIIRDGLRRNYGYTF.

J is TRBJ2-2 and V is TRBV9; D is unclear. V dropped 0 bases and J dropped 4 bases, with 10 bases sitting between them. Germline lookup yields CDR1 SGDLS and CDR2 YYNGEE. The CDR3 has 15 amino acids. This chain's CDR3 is CASSVGSLGTGELFF. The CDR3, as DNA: TGTGCCAGCAGCGTAGGATCACTGGGCACCGGGGAGCTGTTTTTT.

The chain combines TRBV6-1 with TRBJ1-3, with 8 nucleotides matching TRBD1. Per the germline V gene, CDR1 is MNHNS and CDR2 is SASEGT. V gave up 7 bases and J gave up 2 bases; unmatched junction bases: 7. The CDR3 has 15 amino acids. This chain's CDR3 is CASKVQGATGNTIYF. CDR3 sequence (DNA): TGTGCCAGCAAAGTCCAGGGGGCCACTGGAAACACCATATATTTT.

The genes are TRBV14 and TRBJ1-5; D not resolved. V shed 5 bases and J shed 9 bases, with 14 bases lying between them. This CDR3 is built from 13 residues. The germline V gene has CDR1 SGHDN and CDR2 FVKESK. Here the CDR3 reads CASSGGAAAPQHF. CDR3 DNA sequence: TGTGCCAGCAGCGGAGGCGCGGCCGCGCCCCAGCATTTT.

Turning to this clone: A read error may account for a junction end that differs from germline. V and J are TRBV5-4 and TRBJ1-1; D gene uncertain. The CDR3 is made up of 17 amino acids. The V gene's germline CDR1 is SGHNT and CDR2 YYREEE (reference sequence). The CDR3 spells CASSLAKTGRMNAEAFF. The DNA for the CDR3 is TGTGCCAGCAGCTTGGCCAAGACGGGCAGAATGAACGCTGAAGCTTTCTTT.

CDR3 region: CASSPPGALNYGYTF. CDR3 in DNA: TGTGCCAGCAGCCCCCCAGGGGCCCTTAACTATGGCTACACCTTC. This sequence joins TRBV28 and TRBJ1-2; D possibly corresponds to TRBD1 (6 bases). V lost 6 bases and J lost 1, with 15 bases in between. This CDR3 has 15 amino acids. CDR1 is MDHEN and CDR2 is SYDVKM in the germline V gene.

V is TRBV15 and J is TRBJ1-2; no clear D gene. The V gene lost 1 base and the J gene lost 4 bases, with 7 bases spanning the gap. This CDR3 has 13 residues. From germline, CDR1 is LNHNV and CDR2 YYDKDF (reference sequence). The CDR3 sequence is CATSRGGGYGYTF. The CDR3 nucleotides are TGTGCCACCAGCAGAGGGGGAGGCTATGGCTACACCTTC.

Here the CDR3 reads CASSLVISGLVAHNEQFF. CDR3 bases: TGTGCCAGCAGCTTGGTCATATCGGGACTAGTGGCTCACAATGAGCAGTTCTTC. The rearrangement links TRBV5-4 to TRBJ2-1; 8 bases agree with TRBD2. The J segment lost 5 bases and the V segment lost 0 bases, leaving 13 bases of the junction unmatched. This CDR3 has 18 residues. In germline, CDR1 is SGHNT, CDR2 YYREEE (reference sequence).